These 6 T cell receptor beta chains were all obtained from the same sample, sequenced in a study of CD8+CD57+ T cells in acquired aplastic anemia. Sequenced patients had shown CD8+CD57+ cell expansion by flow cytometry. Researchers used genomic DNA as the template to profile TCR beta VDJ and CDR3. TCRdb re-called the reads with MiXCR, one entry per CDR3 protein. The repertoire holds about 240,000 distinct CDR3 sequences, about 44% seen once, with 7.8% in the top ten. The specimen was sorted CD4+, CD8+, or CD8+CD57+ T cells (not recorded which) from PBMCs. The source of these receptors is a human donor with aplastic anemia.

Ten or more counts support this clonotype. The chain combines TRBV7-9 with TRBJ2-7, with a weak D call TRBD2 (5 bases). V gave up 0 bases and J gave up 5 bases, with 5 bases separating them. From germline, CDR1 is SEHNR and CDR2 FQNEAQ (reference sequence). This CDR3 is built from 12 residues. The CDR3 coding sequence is TGTGCCAGCAGCTTAGCGGGAGACGAGCAGTACTTC. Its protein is CASSLAGDEQYF.

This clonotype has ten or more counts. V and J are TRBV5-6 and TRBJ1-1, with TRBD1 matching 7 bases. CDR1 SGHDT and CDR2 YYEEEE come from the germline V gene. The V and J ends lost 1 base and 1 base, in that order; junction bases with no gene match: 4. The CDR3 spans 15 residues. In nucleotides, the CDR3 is TGTGCCAGCAGCTTGTTCCAGGGGGGGAACACTGAAGCTTTCTTT. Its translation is CASSLFQGGNTEAFF.

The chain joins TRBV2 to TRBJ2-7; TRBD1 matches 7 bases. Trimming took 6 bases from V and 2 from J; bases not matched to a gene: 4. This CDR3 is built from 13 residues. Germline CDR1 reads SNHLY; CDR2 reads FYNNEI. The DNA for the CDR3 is TGTGCCAGCAGCGACAGGGTCACCTACGAGCAGTACGTC. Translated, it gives CASSDRVTYEQYV.

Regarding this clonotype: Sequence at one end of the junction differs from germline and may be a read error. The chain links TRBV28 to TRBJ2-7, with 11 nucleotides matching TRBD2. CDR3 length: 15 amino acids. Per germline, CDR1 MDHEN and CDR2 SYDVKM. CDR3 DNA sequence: TGTGCCAGCAGTTTACATGGGACTAGCGGCGCTGAGTTGAACTTC. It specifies CASSLHGTSGAELNF.

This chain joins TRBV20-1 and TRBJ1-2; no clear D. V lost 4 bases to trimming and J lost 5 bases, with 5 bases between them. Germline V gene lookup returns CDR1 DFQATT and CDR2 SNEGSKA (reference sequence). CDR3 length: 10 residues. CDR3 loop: CSATAYGYTF. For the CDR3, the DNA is TGCAGTGCTACTGCTTATGGCTACACCTTC.

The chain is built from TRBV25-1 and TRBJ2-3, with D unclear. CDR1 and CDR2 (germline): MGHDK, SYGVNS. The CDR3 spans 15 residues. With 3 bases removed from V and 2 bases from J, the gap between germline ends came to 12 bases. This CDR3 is CASSEVTTATDTQYF. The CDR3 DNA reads TGTGCCAGCAGTGAGGTGACCACTGCCACAGATACGCAGTATTTT.